A selection of T cell receptor beta chains follows, all from one sample in a study of quantifying T cell responses using KT2 cells. From the UMI-ligation and nested PCR reads, TCRdb called clonotypes with MiXCR, one entry per CDR3 protein. The data contain 60,000 or so distinct CDR3 sequences, approximately 13% of them singletons. The sample comprised PBMCs spiked with cells of the T cell clone KT2. These receptors were collected from a human donor. Both conserved end residues are part of each CDR3. The order of the fields is clone size, V gene, J gene, D gene, CDR3 DNA, CDR3 protein. D genes are given only for firm matches. Part of the rows lack a size; the others show once, few, many or a class for expanded clones.

many	TRBV6-5	TRBJ2-3	TRBD1	TGTGCCAGCAGTCGCCGGACAGGAACGGTCACAGATACGCAGTATTTT	CASSRRTGTVTDTQYF
NA	TRBV29-1	TRBJ1-1	NA	TGCAGCGTTGAAGATAACATGAACACTGAAGCTTTCTTT	CSVEDNMNTEAFF
few	TRBV2	TRBJ2-5	NA	TGTGCCAGCAGCGATACACCAGAAGGGCAAGGTGGGGAGACCCAGTACTTC	CASSDTPEGQGGETQYF
NA	TRBV5-1	TRBJ2-7	NA	TGCGCCAGCAGCTTGGGCGCATATGGCGAGCAGTACTTC	CASSLGAYGEQYF
NA	TRBV10-2	TRBJ1-1	NA	TGCGCCAGCAGTGCAGAAGGGGCCGTGAACACTGAAGCTTTCTTT	CASSAEGAVNTEAFF
NA	TRBV15	TRBJ2-1	TRBD2	TGTGCCACCAGCAGAGAAGGGACTAGCGGGACTCGGCAGTTCTTC	CATSREGTSGTRQFF
NA	TRBV7-2	TRBJ1-1	TRBD1	TGTGCCAGCAGCCAGAGACAGGGGAAGAATGCTTTCTTT	CASSQRQGKNAFF
few	TRBV6-5	TRBJ1-1	NA	TGTGCCAGCAGTCCTCCGCAACCAGGGGAAGCTTTCTTT	CASSPPQPGEAFF
NA	TRBV7-2	TRBJ1-1	TRBD1	TGTGCCAGCAGCCGACAGGGGTACACTGAAGCTTTCTTT	CASSRQGYTEAFF
few	TRBV7-3	TRBJ2-2	NA	TGTGCCAGCAGCCCCCGGGCTTACGCTAACACCGGGGAGCTGTTTTTT	CASSPRAYANTGELFF
NA	TRBV3-1	TRBJ2-1	TRBD2	TGTGCCAGCAGCCAAATGCCGGGACTAGCGGGAGTAATCAGTGAGCAGTTCTTC	CASSQMPGLAGVISEQFF
few	TRBV20-1	TRBJ2-3	TRBD2	TGCAGTGCTAGAGCCGTGGCACTAGCGGGAACAGATACGCAGTATTTT	CSARAVALAGTDTQYF
few	TRBV12-3/TRBV12-4	TRBJ1-5	NA	TGTGCCAGCAGTTTACACAGGGAGGGGCAGCCCCAGCATTTT	CASSLHREGQPQHF
few	TRBV5-6	TRBJ2-7	TRBD1	TGTGCCAGCAGAAAGGGACAGGGTCCCTACGAGCAGTACTTC	CASRKGQGPYEQYF
many	TRBV2	TRBJ1-2	TRBD1	TGTGCCAGCAGAGGGCGAGGGACAGGTGTTCTCTATGGCTACACCTTC	CASRGRGTGVLYGYTF
few	TRBV5-6	TRBJ1-6	NA	TGTGCCAGCAGAGGGACCGTCGATTCACCCCTCCACTTT	CASRGTVDSPLHF
few	TRBV5-1	TRBJ1-6	TRBD1	TGCGCCAGCAGTTTGGGACAGGTCGATTCACCCCTCCACTTT	CASSLGQVDSPLHF
many	TRBV5-4	TRBJ2-3	NA	TGTGCCAGCAGCTTAGGGGGTATCAAAAACACAGATACGCAGTATTTT	CASSLGGIKNTDTQYF
few	TRBV12-3/TRBV12-4	TRBJ1-5	NA	TGTGCCAGCACCGCCGGTTGGAACAATCAGCCCCAGCATTTT	CASTAGWNNQPQHF
many	TRBV4-2	TRBJ2-3	TRBD2	TGTGCCAGCAGCCAAGGACTAGCGGGGGGGCCGAGCACAGATACGCAGTATTTT	CASSQGLAGGPSTDTQYF
NA	TRBV29-1	TRBJ2-1	NA	TGCAGCGTTGTGGGGGCCAATGAGCAGTTCTTC	CSVVGANEQFF
many	TRBV11-2	TRBJ2-1	TRBD2	TGTGCCAGCAGCCTGAAGGTGGCGGGAGAGTACAATGAGCAGTTCTTC	CASSLKVAGEYNEQFF
few	TRBV24-1	TRBJ2-1	TRBD2	TGTGCCACCAGTGACTCCCAAACTAGCGGGACGGGCTACAATGAGCAGTTCTTC	CATSDSQTSGTGYNEQFF
NA	TRBV18	TRBJ1-1	NA	TGTGCCAGCTCACCCGAACAGGGAGTGAACACTGAAGCTTTCTTT	CASSPEQGVNTEAFF
NA	TRBV7-3	TRBJ1-1	TRBD1	TGTGCCAGCAGCTTAATGGGACAGGGCTCTGTAGCTTTCTTT	CASSLMGQGSVAFF
few	TRBV4-3	TRBJ2-5	NA	TGCGCCAGCAGCCAAGATCTGGGGCTGGAGACCCAGTACTTC	CASSQDLGLETQYF
NA	TRBV10-2	TRBJ1-2	NA	TGCGCCAGCAGTGCTACGGCAGACTATGGCTACACCTTC	CASSATADYGYTF
NA	TRBV18	TRBJ1-2	NA	TGTGCCAGCTCACCACCAGCCTCGGCGGACTATGGCTACACCTTC	CASSPPASADYGYTF